These 5 T cell receptor beta chains came from one sample sequenced in a study of T cell changes during pregnancy in multiple sclerosis. Some clones are missing from TCRdb's copy, which holds only in-frame ones; the method was immunoSEQ multiplex PCR. The sample contains tens of thousands of clones, 91% of which appear only once. The sequences come from peripheral blood, collected in the third trimester of pregnancy. The receptor source for this set is a female donor in good health, enrolled as a control in a pregnancy study.

V is TRBV28 and J is TRBJ1-1; D is possibly TRBD1 (5 bases). This CDR3 is 15 amino acids long. CDR1 is MDHEN and CDR2 is SYDVKM in the germline V gene. V was clipped by 3 bases and J by 0 bases, with 11 bases between them. The CDR3 DNA follows: TGTGCCAGCAGTTTTGGGGCGGGGTTGAACACTGAAGCTTTCTTT. Translation gives CASSFGAGLNTEAFF. The full variable domain, completed using reference TRBV28 and TRBJ1-1, is DVKVTQSSRYLVKRTGEKVFLECVQDMDHENMFWYRQDPGLGLRLIYFSYDVKMKEKGDIPEGYSVSREKKERFSLILESASTNQTSMYLCASSFGAGLNTEAFFGQGTRLTVV.

This chain links TRBV18 with TRBJ2-1; TRBD1 agrees at 12 bases. CDR3 length: 16 residues. After removal of 3 bases from V and 10 bases from J, the junction contained 10 bases not matched to a gene. Germline CDR1 reads KGHSH; CDR2 reads LQKENI. The CDR3 here is CASSPSGTGGRGEQFF. The CDR3 bases are TGTGCCAGCTCACCCTCCGGGACAGGGGGCCGAGGGGAGCAGTTCTTC.

The CDR3 sequence: CASSATSGRVTEQYF. The CDR3 DNA follows: TGCGCCAGCAGCGCGACTAGCGGGAGAGTCACCGAGCAGTACTTC. The rearrangement links TRBV5-1 to TRBJ2-7, with 12 bases matching TRBD2. In germline, CDR1 is SGHRS, CDR2 YFSETQ. V shed 4 bases and J 6 bases; nucleotides not matched to a gene: 8. The CDR3 spans 15 residues.

V and J are TRBV5-1 and TRBJ2-7; 7 nucleotides match TRBD1. V was pared by 1 base and J by 2 bases, with 3 bases of the junction left unmatched. This CDR3 spans 14 amino acids. Germline V lookup: CDR1 SGHRS, CDR2 YFSETQ. The CDR3 loop is CASSLRQGPYEQYF. The CDR3 bases are TGCGCCAGCAGCTTGCGACAGGGCCCCTACGAGCAGTACTTC.

This chain uses TRBV12-5 with TRBJ2-3, with D hard to call. CDR1 LGHNT and CDR2 FRNRAP come from the germline V gene. V gave up 5 bases and J gave up 5 bases, with 8 bases separating them. This CDR3 comprises 12 residues. Here the CDR3 DNA reads TGTGCTAGTGGTCCCGAGGAAGATACGCAGTATTTT. This translates into CASGPEEDTQYF.